This is a list of T cell receptor beta chains from one sample in a study of cytomegalovirus exposure and HLA in healthy donors. Here immunoSEQ multiplex PCR was the method, and the copy in TCRdb shows in-frame clones only, minus some. The table records 150,000 to 200,000 clones, about four fifths of them present only once. The specimen was PBMCs. The receptor set was obtained from a young woman in good health and CMV-seropositive. The CDR3 runs from the conserved cysteine through the conserved F or W. Fields, in order: CDR3 protein, CDR3 DNA, clone size, J gene, D gene, V gene. D genes are given only for firm matches. Rows give clone size only sometimes, using once, few, many, or a class for an expanded clone.

CDR3: CASSTDSSYEQYF
DNA: TGCGCCAGCAGCACCGACAGCTCCTACGAGCAGTACTTC
size: .
J: TRBJ2-7
D: .
V: TRBV5-1

CDR3: CASSLGERGAPYNEQFF
DNA: TGTGCCAGCAGCTTAGGAGAGCGGGGGGCCCCCTACAATGAGCAGTTCTTC
size: few
J: TRBJ2-1
D: TRBD2
V: TRBV5-6

CDR3: CASSWEQGAYEQYF
DNA: TGTGCCAGCAGCTGGGAACAGGGGGCCTACGAGCAGTACTTC
size: .
J: TRBJ2-7
D: TRBD1
V: TRBV5-6

CDR3: CASSLSSVYGYTF
DNA: TGTGCCAGCAGCTTATCCAGTGTCTATGGCTACACCTTC
size: .
J: TRBJ1-2
D: .
V: TRBV7-2

CDR3: CASSQGRHTSNQPQHF
DNA: TGTGCCAGCAGCCAAGGCCGACACACTAGCAATCAGCCCCAGCATTTT
size: once
J: TRBJ1-5
D: .
V: TRBV4-2

CDR3: CASSQGSYEQYF
DNA: TGTGCCAGCAGCCAGGGGTCCTACGAGCAGTACTTC
size: .
J: TRBJ2-7
D: .
V: TRBV11-1

CDR3: CASSLEANTEAFF
DNA: TGTGCCAGCAGCTTAGAGGCAAACACTGAAGCTTTCTTT
size: .
J: TRBJ1-1
D: .
V: TRBV7-3

CDR3: CASSYSSGPANYGYTF
DNA: TGTGCCAGCAGTTACTCCTCAGGTCCAGCTAACTATGGCTACACCTTC
size: .
J: TRBJ1-2
D: .
V: TRBV6-5

CDR3: CASSPWARGGEKLFF
DNA: TGTGCCAGCAGCCCCTGGGCCAGGGGTGGGGAAAAACTGTTTTTT
size: .
J: TRBJ1-4
D: .
V: TRBV11-2

CDR3: CASSSKIDNEQFF
DNA: TGCGCCAGCAGCTCGAAGATAGACAATGAGCAGTTCTTC
size: .
J: TRBJ2-1
D: .
V: TRBV5-1

CDR3: CATSRQSGTSDEQFF
DNA: TGTGCCACCAGCAGACAATCCGGGACTAGCGATGAGCAGTTCTTC
size: .
J: TRBJ2-1
D: TRBD2
V: TRBV15

CDR3: CASSRTAPYEQYF
DNA: TGTGCCAGCAGTAGGACAGCCCCCTACGAGCAGTACTTC
size: .
J: TRBJ2-7
D: .
V: TRBV27

CDR3: CASSVGGASYNEQFF
DNA: TGTGCCAGCAGTGTGGGCGGGGCCTCCTACAATGAGCAGTTCTTC
size: once
J: TRBJ2-1
D: .
V: TRBV6-5

CDR3: CASSGALGTDTQYF
DNA: TGCGCCAGCAGTGGGGCATTGGGCACAGATACGCAGTATTTT
size: .
J: TRBJ2-3
D: .
V: TRBV10-2

CDR3: CASSWTGAGAFF
DNA: TGTGCCAGCAGCTGGACAGGGGCTGGTGCTTTCTTT
size: .
J: TRBJ1-1
D: TRBD1
V: TRBV14

CDR3: CSSIPASSYEQYF
DNA: TGTTCCAGCATCCCCGCGAGCTCCTACGAGCAGTACTTC
size: once
J: TRBJ2-7
D: .
V: TRBV7-9

CDR3: CASTVVTGTYEQYF
DNA: TGTGCCAGCACCGTAGTAACAGGCACCTACGAGCAGTACTTC
size: few
J: TRBJ2-7
D: .
V: TRBV2

CDR3: CASSLVGGLNSPLHF
DNA: TGTGCCAGCAGCTTAGTTGGAGGCCTTAATTCACCCCTCCACTTT
size: .
J: TRBJ1-6
D: .
V: TRBV7-9

CDR3: CASTPSGGISGNTIYF
DNA: TGTGCCAGCACCCCCTCGGGAGGAATTTCTGGAAACACCATATATTTT
size: .
J: TRBJ1-3
D: .
V: TRBV27

CDR3: CASSAHGAADTGELFF
DNA: TGTGCCAGCAGCGCACACGGAGCCGCGGACACCGGGGAGCTGTTTTTT
size: once
J: TRBJ2-2
D: .
V: TRBV2

CDR3: CASSFDSNNQPQHF
DNA: TGCGCCAGCAGCTTCGACAGTAACAATCAGCCCCAGCATTTT
size: .
J: TRBJ1-5
D: .
V: TRBV5-1

CDR3: CASSPQGSGNTIYF
DNA: TGTGCCAGCAGCCCTCAGGGCTCTGGAAACACCATATATTTT
size: .
J: TRBJ1-3
D: .
V: TRBV7-9

CDR3: CASNTGVPGTEAFF
DNA: TGTGCCAGCAACACAGGTGTTCCGGGCACTGAAGCTTTCTTT
size: .
J: TRBJ1-1
D: .
V: TRBV6-5

CDR3: CATSSSPGHSAGYTF
DNA: TGTGCCACCAGCAGTAGTCCGGGACACTCCGCCGGCTACACCTTC
size: .
J: TRBJ1-2
D: .
V: TRBV15

CDR3: CASTLTGGDSPLHF
DNA: TGTGCCTCCACTCTCACAGGGGGGGATTCACCCCTCCACTTT
size: once
J: TRBJ1-6
D: TRBD1
V: TRBV10-3

CDR3: CASSDPYGASQETQYF
DNA: TGTGCCAGCAGTGACCCATACGGAGCATCCCAAGAGACCCAGTACTTC
size: .
J: TRBJ2-5
D: .
V: TRBV2

CDR3: CASSLAGGPNEQYF
DNA: TGTGCCAGTAGTCTAGCGGGGGGCCCCAACGAGCAGTACTTC
size: .
J: TRBJ2-7
D: TRBD2
V: TRBV19

CDR3: CASSPGESYEQYF
DNA: TGTGCCAGCAGCCCGGGAGAGTCCTACGAGCAGTACTTC
size: .
J: TRBJ2-7
D: .
V: TRBV13